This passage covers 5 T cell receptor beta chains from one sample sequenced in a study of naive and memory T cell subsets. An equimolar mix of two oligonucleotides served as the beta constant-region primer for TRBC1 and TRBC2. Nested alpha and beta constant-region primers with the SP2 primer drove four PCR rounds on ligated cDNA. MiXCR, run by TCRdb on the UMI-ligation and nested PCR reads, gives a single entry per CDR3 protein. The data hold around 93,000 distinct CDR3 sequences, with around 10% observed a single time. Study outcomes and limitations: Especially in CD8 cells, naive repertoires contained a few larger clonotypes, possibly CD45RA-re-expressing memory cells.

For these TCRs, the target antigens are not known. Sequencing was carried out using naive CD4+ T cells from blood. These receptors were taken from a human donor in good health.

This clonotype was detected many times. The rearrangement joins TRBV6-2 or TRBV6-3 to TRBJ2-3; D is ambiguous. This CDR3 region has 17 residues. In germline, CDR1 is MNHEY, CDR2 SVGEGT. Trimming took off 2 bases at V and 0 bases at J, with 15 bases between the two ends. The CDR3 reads CASSYTFGRISTDTQYF. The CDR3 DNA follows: TGTGCCAGCAGTTACACGTTCGGACGGATCAGCACAGATACGCAGTATTTT.

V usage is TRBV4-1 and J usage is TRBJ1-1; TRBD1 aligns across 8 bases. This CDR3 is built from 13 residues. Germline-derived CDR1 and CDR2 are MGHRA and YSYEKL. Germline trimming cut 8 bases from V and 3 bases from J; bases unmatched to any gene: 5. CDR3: CASQQGGYTEAFF. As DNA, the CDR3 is TGCGCCAGCCAACAGGGGGGGTACACTGAAGCTTTCTTT.

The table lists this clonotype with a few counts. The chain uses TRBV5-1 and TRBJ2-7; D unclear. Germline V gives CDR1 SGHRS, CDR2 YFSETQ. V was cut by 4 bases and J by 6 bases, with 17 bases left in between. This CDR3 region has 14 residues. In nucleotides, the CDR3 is TGCGCCAGCAGCACTACTACGCCCAGTTCCGAGCAGTACTTC. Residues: CASSTTTPSSEQYF.

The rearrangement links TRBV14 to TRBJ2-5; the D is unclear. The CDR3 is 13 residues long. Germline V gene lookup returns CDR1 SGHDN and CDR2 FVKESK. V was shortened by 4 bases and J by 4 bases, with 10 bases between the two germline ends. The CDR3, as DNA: TGTGCCAGCAGCCCCAGAGGACGAGAGACCCAGTACTTC. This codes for CASSPRGRETQYF.

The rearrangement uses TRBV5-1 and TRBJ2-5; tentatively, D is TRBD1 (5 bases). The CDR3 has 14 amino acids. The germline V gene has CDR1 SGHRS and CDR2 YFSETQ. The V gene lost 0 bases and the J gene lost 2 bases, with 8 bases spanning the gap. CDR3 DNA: TGCGCCAGCAGCTTGGAGGGGAATCAAGAGACCCAGTACTTC. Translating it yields CASSLEGNQETQYF.